The T cell receptor beta chain under discussion was sequenced for a study of T-cell memory formation after mild COVID-19. Overall study: Largely, TCR clusters stayed within a single donor. Study-level findings and limits: Cross-reactive memory apparently joined, as some responding clones appeared in pre-infection memory. Second-wave clones peaking on day 37 lacked confirmed SARS-CoV-2 specificity. CD4/CD8 balance held among clones contracting day 15 to 85, and later expanders leaned CD4+.

Germline CDR1 is DFQATT and CDR2 is SNEGSKA (reference sequence). V lost 0 bases, J lost 6 bases, and 4 bases stayed unmatched. The CDR3 spans 14 residues. As regards this clonotype: Its cognate antigen is unknown.

TCRdb fed the 5' RACE reads into MiXCR, producing one record per CDR3 protein. The sample records approximately 240,000 distinct CDR3 sequences, about 16% being singletons. This clonotype was obtained from a man aged 18 to 29 who had mild COVID-19 (a few samples of this study predate the infection). Cell type and time point are not known. The sample was PBMCs or a T cell subset sorted from them (not recorded which). This sequence joins TRBV20-1 and TRBJ2-1, with 8 bases lining up with TRBD1. This chain's CDR3 is CSARDRTGFNEQFF. CDR3 coding DNA: TGCAGTGCTAGAGATCGGACAGGGTTCAATGAGCAGTTCTTC.